This TCR beta chain was identified during a study of OX40 agonist ivuxolimab in advanced cancers. Turning to the study itself: Subjects had a mean age of about 61 years, with a range of roughly 20 to 79; just over 80% were male. Study-wide points: Among the lowest peripheral clonal expansion occurred in 0.1-3.0 mg/kg partial responders. The authors did not determine the antigen specificity of the expanded peripheral T cells. More expanded clones were found, on average, in CD8+ than in CD4+ T cells.

In the case of this clone: Antigen: not known.

Using immunoSEQ multiplex PCR, the repertoire was profiled, and TCRdb retains in-frame clones only, with some absent. There are 25,000 to 40,000 clones in the sample; under 95% occur only once, and about 4.4% lies in the top ten. The CDR3 loop spans 17 amino acids. Unmatched junction bases numbered 7, after V lost 2 bases and J lost 6 bases. Germline CDR1 is MNHEY and CDR2 is SMNVEV (reference sequence). The gene calls are TRBV27 and TRBJ2-2; 12 bases fit TRBD2. This receptor was obtained from an adult with an advanced solid tumor such as melanoma, head and neck, liver or kidney cancer. Here the sequenced sample was CD4+ or CD8+ T cells sorted from blood, taken in a trial of the OX40 agonist ivuxolimab. CDR3 residues: CASSLLTTSGSSGELFF. The CDR3 DNA follows: TGTGCCAGCAGTTTACTGACGACTAGCGGGAGCTCCGGGGAGCTGTTTTTT.